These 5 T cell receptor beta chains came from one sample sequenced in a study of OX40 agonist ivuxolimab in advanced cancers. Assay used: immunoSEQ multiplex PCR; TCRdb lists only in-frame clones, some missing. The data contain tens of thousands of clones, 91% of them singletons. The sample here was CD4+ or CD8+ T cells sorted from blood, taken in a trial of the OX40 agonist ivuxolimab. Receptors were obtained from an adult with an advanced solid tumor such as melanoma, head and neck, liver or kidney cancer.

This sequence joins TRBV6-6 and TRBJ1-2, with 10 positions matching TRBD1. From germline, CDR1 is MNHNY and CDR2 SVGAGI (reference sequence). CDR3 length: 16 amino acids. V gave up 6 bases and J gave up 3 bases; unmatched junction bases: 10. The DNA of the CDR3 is TGTGCCAGCAGCCCCCGGGACAGGGGTAGATACTATGGCTACACCTTC. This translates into CASSPRDRGRYYGYTF.

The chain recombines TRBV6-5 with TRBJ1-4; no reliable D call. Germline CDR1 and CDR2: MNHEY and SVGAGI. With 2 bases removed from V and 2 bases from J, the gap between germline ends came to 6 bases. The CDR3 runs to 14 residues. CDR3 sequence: CASSYRSTNEKLFF. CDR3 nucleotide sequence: TGTGCCAGCAGTTACCGGTCTACTAATGAAAAACTGTTTTTT.

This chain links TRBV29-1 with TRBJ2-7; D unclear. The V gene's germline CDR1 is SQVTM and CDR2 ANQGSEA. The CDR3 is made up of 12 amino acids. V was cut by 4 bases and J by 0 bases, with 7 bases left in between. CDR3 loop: CSVAADSYEQYF. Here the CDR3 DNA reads TGCAGCGTTGCCGCGGACTCCTACGAGCAGTACTTC.

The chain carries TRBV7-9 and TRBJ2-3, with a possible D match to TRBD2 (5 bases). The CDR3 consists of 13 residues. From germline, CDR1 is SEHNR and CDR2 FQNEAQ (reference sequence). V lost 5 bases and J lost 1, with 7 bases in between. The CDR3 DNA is TGTGCCAGCAGCGGTAGCGGCACAGATACGCAGTATTTT. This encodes CASSGSGTDTQYF. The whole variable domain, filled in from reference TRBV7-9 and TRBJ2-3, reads DTGVSQNPRHKITKRGQNVTFRCDPISEHNRLYWYRQTLGQGPEFLTYFQNEAQLEKSRLLSDRFSAERPKGSFSTLEIQRTEQGDSAMYLCASSGSGTDTQYFGPGTRLTVL.

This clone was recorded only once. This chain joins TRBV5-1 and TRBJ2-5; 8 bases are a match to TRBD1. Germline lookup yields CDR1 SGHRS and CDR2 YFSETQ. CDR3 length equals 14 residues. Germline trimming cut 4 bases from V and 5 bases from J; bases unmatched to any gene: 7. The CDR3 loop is CASSTGQGLETQYF. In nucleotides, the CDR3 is TGCGCCAGCAGCACTGGACAGGGTTTGGAGACCCAGTACTTC.